The rows below give T cell receptor beta chains drawn from one sample of a study of T cell repertoires in cytomegalovirus infection. These TCRs' antigens remain unknown. In TCRdb, the reads were re-called with MiXCR into one record per CDR3 protein. The table shows 65,000 to 85,000 distinct CDR3 sequences, with around 28% occurring only once. The sequenced sample was CD8+ T cells from cultured PBMCs, obtained from culture after CMV antigen stimulation. These receptors came from a human donor in good health (CMV status not recorded). Some clones in this sample may be carry-over from other donors' samples. Both conserved end residues are part of each CDR3. The order of the fields is clone size, V gene, CDR3 length, J gene, D gene, CDR3 DNA, CDR3 protein. D genes are given only for firm matches. A clone size is listed for some rows: how often the clone was seen (once, few, many), or a class if it is expanded.

few	TRBV7-9	16	TRBJ2-1	TRBD2	TGTGCCAGCAGCTCGCCGACTAGCGGGAGGGCCACTGAGCAGTTCTTC	CASSSPTSGRATEQFF
-	TRBV13	14	TRBJ2-1	-	TGTGCCAGCAGCTTAAGGGACTCCGACAATGAGCAGTTCTTC	CASSLRDSDNEQFF
many	TRBV27	16	TRBJ2-7	TRBD1	TGTGCCAGCAGCATCCCCTGGGGACAGGGGTACTACGAGCAGTACTTC	CASSIPWGQGYYEQYF
many	TRBV4-3	15	TRBJ1-1	-	TGCGCCAGCAGCCACCGATCGGGGGTGTGGACTGAAGCTTTCTTT	CASSHRSGVWTEAFF
few	TRBV27	16	TRBJ1-5	-	TGTGCCAGCAGCCCCCACCCGGCAGGGGAGGGTGGGCCCCAGCATTTT	CASSPHPAGEGGPQHF
few	TRBV4-1	19	TRBJ2-7	-	TGCGCCAGCAGCCAAGATAAGGGCGTGGGGGGAATAAGCTCCTACGAGCAGTACTTC	CASSQDKGVGGISSYEQYF
few	TRBV5-1	15	TRBJ2-7	TRBD1	TGCGCCAGCAGCAGTACCGGGACAGGGGATGGCGAGCAGTACTTC	CASSSTGTGDGEQYF
-	TRBV7-2	17	TRBJ2-3	TRBD2	TGTGCCAGCAGCTACCCGACTAGCGGGGGGGTAGGGGATACGCAGTATTTT	CASSYPTSGGVGDTQYF
many	TRBV6-2/TRBV6-3	12	TRBJ1-1	TRBD1	TGTGCCAGCAGCCCGACAGGGGCTGAAGCTTTCTTT	CASSPTGAEAFF
many	TRBV12-3/TRBV12-4	13	TRBJ2-1	-	TGTGCCAGCAGCCTCGTTGGGTACAATGAGCAGTTCTTC	CASSLVGYNEQFF
-	TRBV19	13	TRBJ1-5	-	TGTGCCAGTAGTGATTATAGCAATCAGCCCCAGCATTTT	CASSDYSNQPQHF
-	TRBV27	15	TRBJ1-5	TRBD1	TGTGCCAGCAGCCAATGGACAGGGGGCGATCAGCCCCAGCATTTT	CASSQWTGGDQPQHF
-	TRBV9	16	TRBJ2-3	-	TGTGCCAGCAGCCCCCGTTGGGGGTTGAACACAGATACGCAGTATTTT	CASSPRWGLNTDTQYF
-	TRBV30	14	TRBJ2-1	-	TGTGCCTGGAGTGTACCCAGGGAGTTGGATGAGCAGTTCTTC	CAWSVPRELDEQFF
many	TRBV12-3/TRBV12-4	17	TRBJ2-2	-	TGTGCCAGCAGTTCCTACCCCCAAGGCGGGATCACCGGGGAGCTGTTTTTT	CASSSYPQGGITGELFF
-	TRBV27	14	TRBJ1-6	-	TGTGCCAGCAGTTCGCACGAATCGGGTTCACCCCTCCACTTT	CASSSHESGSPLHF
few	TRBV12-3/TRBV12-4	15	TRBJ2-1	TRBD2	TGTGCCAGCAGATTAGCGGGAGGGCCGGGTAATGAGCAGTTCTTC	CASRLAGGPGNEQFF
-	TRBV7-8	15	TRBJ1-1	-	TGTGCCAGCAGCTCGGACGGTATGGGAGGCACTGAAGCTTTCTTT	CASSSDGMGGTEAFF
few	TRBV11-2	12	TRBJ2-3	-	TGTGCCAGCAGGCGGGCCACAGATACGCAGTATTTT	CASRRATDTQYF